What follows are 6 T cell receptor beta chains derived from one specimen sequenced in a study of human T cells and chemical hapten exposure. TCRdb ran MiXCR on the RACE reads and lists one entry per CDR3 protein. The table shows roughly 100,000 distinct CDR3 sequences, with less than 35% occurring only once. Time point in this sample: patch test 3, about 24 weeks after DPC sensitization. Noted treatment: therapeutic diphenylcyclopropenone sensitization with weekly scalp DPC. This specimen was whole blood, taken in connection with sensitization to the hapten diphenylcyclopropenone (DPC). Source of these receptors: a man aged 40-49 years with alopecia areata. Some clones in this sample may be carry-over from other donors' samples.

The chain carries TRBV28 and TRBJ2-3; 12 positions match TRBD2. From germline, CDR1 is MDHEN and CDR2 SYDVKM. This CDR3 region has 17 residues. V was pared by 7 bases and J by 2 bases, with 10 bases of the junction left unmatched. DNA for the CDR3: TGTGCCAGCACCCCTATCGGACTAGCGGGACCCACAGATACGCAGTATTTT. This codes for CASTPIGLAGPTDTQYF.

The chain employs TRBV2 and TRBJ1-1; D not resolved. Germline V CDR1 and CDR2: SNHLY, FYNNEI. Trimming removed 4 bases from V and 10 bases from J, with 13 bases in between. This CDR3 contains 12 residues. CDR3 residues: CASSAGRRGAFF. The CDR3 nucleotides are TGTGCCAGCAGTGCTGGACGTAGAGGAGCTTTCTTT.

This clonotype appeared a few times. V is TRBV10-3 and J is TRBJ2-5, with D possibly matching TRBD1 (5 bases). The CDR3 consists of 12 residues. Deletions cut 7 bases from V and 4 bases from J, with 10 bases between. Looked up from germline, CDR1 is ENHRY and CDR2 is SYGVKD. In nucleotides, the CDR3 is TGTGCCATCATGGCCCAGGGAGAGACCCAGTACTTC. Translated, it gives CAIMAQGETQYF.

The chain recombines TRBV12-3 or TRBV12-4 with TRBJ2-1, with TRBD2 matching 11 bases. The CDR3 loop spans 15 amino acids. The trim removed 5 bases at V and 9 bases at J, leaving 9 bases unmatched. CDR3 nucleotides: TGTGCCAGCAGTATCGTAGCGGGAGGGGGAAGTGAGCAGTTCTTC. Protein sequence: CASSIVAGGGSEQFF.

There are a few counts of this clonotype. CDR3 nucleotide sequence: TGTGCCAGCAGTAGATGCCCCATAGGCTCCTACGAGCAGTACGTC. Translating it yields CASSRCPIGSYEQYV. This chain links TRBV6-5 with TRBJ2-7; D uncertain. The CDR3 is 15 amino acids. Trimming took off 5 bases at V and 0 bases at J, with 14 bases between the two ends. CDR1 and CDR2 from the germline V gene are MNHEY and SVGAGI.

V and J are TRBV20-1 and TRBJ1-5; D remains ambiguous. With 0 bases removed from V and 9 bases from J, the gap between germline ends came to 18 bases. The CDR3 runs to 15 residues. CDR1 is DFQATT and CDR2 is SNEGSKA in the germline V gene (reference sequence). CDR3 bases: TGCAGTGCTAGAGAGCGTGGCCAACCCGAAGGGCCCCAGCATTTT. Translation gives CSARERGQPEGPQHF.